This TCR beta chain originates from a study of beta chain features in type 1 diabetes. Overall study findings and caveats: Patients with Type 1 diabetes showed moderately but significantly shorter TCRB CDR3s in all four CD4+ subsets. HLA effects on TCRB rearrangement stayed unresolved here.

Regarding this clone: Its antigen is as yet unknown.

Sorting of CD4+ naive, central memory, regulatory and stem cell-like memory cells was performed via CD45RO/CCR7/CD25/CD127/CD95/CD27. Purities over 98% were achieved in all sorted populations. Per the germline V gene, CDR1 is SGHAT and CDR2 is FQNNGV. The CDR3 extends over 14 amino acids. After removal of 1 base from V and 6 bases from J, the junction contained 2 bases not matched to a gene. Sequenced material consisted of expressed TCRB transcripts (all of the isolated RNA was reverse transcribed). Assay used: immunoSEQ multiplex PCR; TCRdb lists only in-frame clones, some missing. The sample yields about 150,000 clones, 9% to 12% seen once.

The sample comprised central memory CD4+ T cells from blood. The source is a man aged 25-45 years with type 1 diabetes. The chain is built from TRBV11-2 and TRBJ2-1; TRBD1 agrees at 8 bases. CDR3 amino acids: CASSLVDRGNEQFF. The CDR3 DNA is TGTGCCAGCAGCTTAGTCGACAGGGGCAATGAGCAGTTCTTC.